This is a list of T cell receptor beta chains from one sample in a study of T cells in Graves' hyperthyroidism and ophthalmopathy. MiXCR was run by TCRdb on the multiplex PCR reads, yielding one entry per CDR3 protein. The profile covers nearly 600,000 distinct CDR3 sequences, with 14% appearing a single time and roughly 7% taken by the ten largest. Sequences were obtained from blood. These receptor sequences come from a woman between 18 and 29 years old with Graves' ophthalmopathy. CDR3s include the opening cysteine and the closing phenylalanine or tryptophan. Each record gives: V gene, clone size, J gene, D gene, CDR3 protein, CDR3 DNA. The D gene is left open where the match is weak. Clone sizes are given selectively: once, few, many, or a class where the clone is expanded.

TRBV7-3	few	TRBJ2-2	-	CASSPTTRLNTGELFF	TGTGCCAGCAGCCCCACCACGAGACTCAACACCGGGGAGCTGTTTTTT
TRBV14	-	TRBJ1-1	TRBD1	CASSQDKWTGRGYTEAFF	TGTGCCAGCAGCCAAGATAAATGGACAGGACGTGGGTACACTGAAGCTTTCTTT
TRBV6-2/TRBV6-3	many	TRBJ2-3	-	CASTLRAPTDTQYF	TGTGCCAGCACCCTCCGGGCCCCCACAGATACGCAGTATTTT
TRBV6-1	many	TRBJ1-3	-	CASSDPTLSGNTIYF	TGTGCCAGCAGTGACCCTACACTCTCTGGAAACACCATATATTTT
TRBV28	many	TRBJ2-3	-	CASRARSTDTQYF	TGTGCCAGCAGGGCCAGGAGCACAGATACGCAGTATTTT
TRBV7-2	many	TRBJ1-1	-	CASSLLSFGFGGTEAFF	TGTGCCAGCAGCTTATTGAGCTTCGGATTCGGGGGCACTGAAGCTTTCTTT
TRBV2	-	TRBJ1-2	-	CASSEKLLGTF	TGTGCCAGCAGTGAGAAGCTGCTAGGTACCTTC
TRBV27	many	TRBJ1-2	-	CASRLKGVRGYYGYTF	TGTGCCAGCAGACTCAAAGGGGTGAGGGGTTACTATGGCTACACCTTC
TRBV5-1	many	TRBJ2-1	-	CASSVGVNNEQFF	TGCGCCAGCAGCGTCGGAGTCAACAATGAGCAGTTCTTC
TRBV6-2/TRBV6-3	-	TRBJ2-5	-	CASRSRGETQYF	TGTGCCAGCAGATCGCGAGGGGAGACCCAGTACTTC
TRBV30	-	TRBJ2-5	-	CAWSVFRNEYF	TGTGCCTGGAGTGTATTTCGGAACGAGTACTTC
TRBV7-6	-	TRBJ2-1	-	CASTPGQRVGRSSLGEQFF	TGTGCCAGCACCCCGGGTCAAAGGGTCGGACGGTCCTCCTTGGGTGAGCAGTTCTTC
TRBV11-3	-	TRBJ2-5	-	CASSQGARDQETQYF	TGTGCCAGCAGCCAAGGGGCCAGGGACCAAGAGACCCAGTACTTC
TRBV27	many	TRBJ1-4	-	CASSLGVRTIRQNEKLFF	TGTGCCAGCAGTTTAGGTGTACGGACAATCCGTCAAAATGAAAAACTGTTTTTT
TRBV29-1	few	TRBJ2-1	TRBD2	CSAGGGRVSYNEQFF	TGCAGCGCCGGTGGCGGGAGGGTCTCCTACAATGAGCAGTTCTTC
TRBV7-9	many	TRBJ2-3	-	CASSLDLHTTDTQYF	TGTGCCAGCAGCCTGGACCTACACACCACAGATACGCAGTATTTT
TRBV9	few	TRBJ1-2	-	CASSTNPRTAFRNYGYTF	TGTGCCAGCAGCACCAACCCCCGGACGGCCTTCCGTAACTATGGCTACACCTTC
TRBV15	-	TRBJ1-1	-	CATSKRDGEAFF	TGTGCCACCAGCAAGAGGGACGGTGAAGCTTTCTTT
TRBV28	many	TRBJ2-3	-	CASSLSSVADTQYF	TGTGCCAGCAGTTTATCGAGTGTGGCAGATACGCAGTATTTT
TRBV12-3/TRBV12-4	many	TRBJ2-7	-	CASTPGASVAEQYF	TGTGCCAGCACCCCGGGGGCTAGCGTCGCCGAGCAGTACTTC
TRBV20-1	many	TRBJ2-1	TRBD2	CSLSGRGYNEQFF	TGCAGCCTAAGCGGGAGGGGCTACAATGAGCAGTTCTTC
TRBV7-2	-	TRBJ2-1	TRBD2	CASSLGLAGAPYNEQFF	TGTGCCAGCAGCTTGGGACTAGCGGGAGCCCCCTACAATGAGCAGTTCTTC
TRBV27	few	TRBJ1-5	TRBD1	CASSEGTDQHF	TGTGCCAGCAGTGAAGGGACAGACCAGCATTTT
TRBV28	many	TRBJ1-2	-	CASSLGPPIGYTF	TGTGCCAGCAGTTTAGGGCCCCCGATCGGCTACACCTTC
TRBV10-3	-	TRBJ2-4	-	CAISLGETKNIQYF	TGTGCCATCAGTTTGGGGGAGACCAAAAACATTCAGTACTTC
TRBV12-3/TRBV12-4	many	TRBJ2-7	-	CASRSSGALWGQYF	TGTGCCAGCAGGTCATCCGGGGCATTATGGGGGCAGTACTTC
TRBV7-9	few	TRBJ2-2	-	CASSLTDPNLGELFF	TGTGCCAGCAGCTTAACTGACCCGAATCTGGGGGAGCTGTTTTTT
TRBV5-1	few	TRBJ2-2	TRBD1	CASSIRQGNTGELFF	TGCGCCAGCAGCATCCGACAGGGGAACACCGGGGAGCTGTTTTTT
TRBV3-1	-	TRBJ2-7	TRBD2	CASSSTRLRGGEQYF	TGTGCCAGCAGCTCTACCCGACTCCGGGGAGGGGAGCAGTACTTC
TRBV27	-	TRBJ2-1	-	CATRGWVSSYNEQFF	TGTGCCACCAGAGGATGGGTTAGCTCCTACAATGAGCAGTTCTTC
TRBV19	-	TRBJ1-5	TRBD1	CASKGQGDQPQHF	TGTGCCAGCAAGGGACAGGGGGATCAGCCCCAGCATTTT
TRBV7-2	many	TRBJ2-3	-	CASSLGFRTDTQYF	TGTGCCAGCAGCTTGGGGTTTCGCACAGATACGCAGTATTTT
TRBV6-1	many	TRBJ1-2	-	CASSEGQSNYGYTF	TGTGCCAGCAGTGAAGGACAGTCTAACTATGGCTACACCTTC
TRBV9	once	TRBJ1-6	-	CASSVSGYDSPLHF	TGTGCCAGCAGCGTATCAGGGTATGATTCACCCCTCCACTTT
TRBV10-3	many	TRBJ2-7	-	CAISETAGEGYEQYF	TGTGCCATCAGTGAGACTGCAGGGGAGGGGTACGAGCAGTACTTC
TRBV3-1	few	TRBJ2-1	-	CASSQAWHRVGPNEQFF	TGTGCCAGCAGCCAAGCGTGGCACAGGGTTGGGCCCAATGAGCAGTTCTTC
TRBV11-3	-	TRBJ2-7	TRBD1	CASSPRRTGDSTYEQYF	TGTGCCAGCAGCCCTCGACGGACAGGGGACTCTACCTACGAGCAGTACTTC
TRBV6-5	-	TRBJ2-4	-	CASSYTDRNIQYF	TGTGCCAGCAGTTACACGGACAGAAACATTCAGTACTTC
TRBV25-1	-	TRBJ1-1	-	CATEDTSMNTEAFF	TGTGCCACTGAGGACACGAGCATGAACACTGAAGCTTTCTTT
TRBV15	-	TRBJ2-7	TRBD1	CATSRDQGARNYEQYF	TGTGCCACCAGCAGGGATCAGGGGGCGCGGAACTACGAGCAGTACTTC
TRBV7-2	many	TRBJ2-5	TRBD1	CASSPYRGPQETQYF	TGTGCCAGCAGCCCGTACAGGGGGCCCCAAGAGACCCAGTACTTC
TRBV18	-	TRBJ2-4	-	CASSPMIGGLAKNIQYF	TGTGCCAGCTCACCAATGATTGGGGGCTTAGCCAAAAACATTCAGTACTTC
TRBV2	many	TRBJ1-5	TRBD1	CASSENRGLNQPQHF	TGTGCCAGCAGTGAAAACAGGGGGCTGAATCAGCCCCAGCATTTT
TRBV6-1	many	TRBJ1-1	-	CASRAELPEAFF	TGTGCCAGCAGAGCCGAGTTGCCTGAAGCTTTCTTT
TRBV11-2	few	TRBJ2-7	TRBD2	CASSSTAGGKGGEQYF	TGTGCCAGCAGCTCCACCGCGGGGGGCAAAGGGGGGGAGCAGTACTTC
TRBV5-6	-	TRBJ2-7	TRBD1	CASSRGQGFDEQYF	TGTGCCAGCAGCAGGGGACAGGGGTTCGACGAGCAGTACTTC
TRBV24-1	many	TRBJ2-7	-	CATSGPYYEQYF	TGTGCCACCAGTGGACCCTACTACGAGCAGTACTTC
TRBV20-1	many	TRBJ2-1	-	CSARDSKDAVMQFF	TGCAGTGCTAGAGATTCTAAAGACGCAGTTATGCAGTTCTTC
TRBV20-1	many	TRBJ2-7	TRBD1	CSARDRERTGAYEQYF	TGCAGTGCTAGAGATCGGGAACGGACAGGGGCTTACGAGCAGTACTTC
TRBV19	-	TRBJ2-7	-	CASSIEQKLYEQYF	TGTGCCAGTAGTATCGAACAGAAGCTTTACGAGCAGTACTTC
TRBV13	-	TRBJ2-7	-	CASSLGGTAGTYEQYF	TGTGCCAGCAGCTTAGGGGGGACAGCGGGAACCTACGAGCAGTACTTC
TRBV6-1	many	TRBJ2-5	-	CASSSAGETQYF	TGTGCCAGCAGTTCGGCAGGGGAGACCCAGTACTTC
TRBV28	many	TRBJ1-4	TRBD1	CASREGTGREKLFF	TGTGCCAGCCGTGAAGGGACAGGGCGGGAAAAACTGTTTTTT